This T cell receptor (beta chain) was identified in a study of shared clonotypes between healthy human individuals. Points from the study as a whole: Deeper or shallower sequencing was expected to change how clonotypes are shared among donors.

Points on this clone: What it binds is not known.

The method was immunoSEQ multiplex PCR; TCRdb's version includes in-frame clones alone and lacks a portion of them. The sample has hundreds of thousands of clones; 60% to 75% are singletons. The source material was memory CD4+ T cells sorted from blood. This sample's subset: CD45RA-negative fraction. This receptor was taken from a young woman in good health.

This CDR3 is CASSFDGRGNQPQHF. Here the CDR3 DNA reads TGTGCCAGCAGCTTCGACGGGAGGGGCAATCAGCCCCAGCATTTT. The chain couples TRBV7-2 to TRBJ1-5; D not resolved. Germline loops: CDR1 SGHTA, CDR2 FQGNSA. There are 15 residues in the CDR3. Deletions cut 3 bases from V and 2 bases from J, with 11 bases between.